Below, one T cell receptor (beta chain) is given with its context. The data are from a study of blood T cell repertoires in COVID-19. The overall study: COVID-19 samples, acute and convalescent, were from the United States, Italy and Spain. PBMCs, B-cell-depleted T cells, or T cells were the source of the cDNA or gDNA that made up the material.

Germline V gene lookup returns CDR1 MNHEY and CDR2 SVGAGI. The CDR3 has 13 residues. V lost 5 bases, J lost 6 bases, and 11 bases lay in between. Authors' processing steps: Amplification from reference gene primers served as the basis for estimated nucleated cell counts. Profiling relied on immunoSEQ multiplex PCR, and the TCRdb table lists in-frame clones only, not all of them. The D gene and trimming were derived from the DNA, and the V and J assignments and clone size from that table. The data hold around 190,000 clones, with around 80% observed a single time. The material sequenced was peripheral blood. J is TRBJ1-3 and V is TRBV6-5; D is unclear. The clonotype was recovered from a man between 65 and 80 years old with active or convalescent COVID-19. CDR3 amino acids: CASSTQSQNTIYF. The CDR3 coding sequence is TGTGCCAGCAGTACACAATCCCAAAACACCATATATTTT.